The following is a T cell receptor beta chain sequence with its context. What was amplified from RNA transcripts were TCR beta CDR3 regions. When the TCR CDR3 underwent first-round RT-PCR, the HTBI primer set was used. In TCRdb, the multiplex PCR reads were re-called with MiXCR into one record per CDR3 protein. The sample lists about 420,000 distinct CDR3 sequences, roughly an eighth seen once, with roughly 4.8% in the top ten. Trimming shortened V by 2 bases and J by 5 bases, and 12 bases separated the two germline ends. The germline CDR1 and CDR2 sequences are MNHNY and SVGAGI (reference sequence). CDR3 length: 14 residues. The sample originates from a study of T cells in Graves' hyperthyroidism and ophthalmopathy.

The receptor comes from a woman between 18 and 29 years old with Graves' hyperthyroidism. The J gene is TRBJ1-1, the V gene TRBV6-6; D gene uncertain. Sequenced sample: blood. The CDR3 DNA sequence: TGTGCCAGCAGTTACAGGACGGGGTGGACTGAAGCTTTCTTT. Translation gives CASSYRTGWTEAFF.